The 21 T cell receptor beta chains reported below all come from one sample, sequenced in a study of blood T cells in healthy people across ages. A J-beta primer mix and a sample-barcoded 5' primer were used in a second PCR of about 7 to 11 cycles. Using its own MiXCR run on the 5' RACE reads, TCRdb lists one record per CDR3 protein. The sample records more than 800,000 distinct CDR3 sequences, more than 35% being singletons. Material: blood. The receptors were gathered from a woman in her sixties in good health.

This clonotype was detected only a few times. The rearrangement joins TRBV20-1 to TRBJ2-6, with D perhaps TRBD1 or TRBD2 (5 bases each). Per germline, CDR1 DFQATT and CDR2 SNEGSKA (reference sequence). The CDR3 runs 15 residues. The V end was cut by 0 bases, the J end by 2 bases, with 8 bases between. The CDR3 nucleotides are TGCAGTGCTAGAGATGAGGGGCCTGGGGCCAACGTCCTGACTTTC. Its protein product is CSARDEGPGANVLTF.

Points on this clonotype: A much larger clone sits a single nucleotide away, making a read error possible. The CDR3 DNA is TGTGCCGGCAGCCCTAGCGGGAGAGGAGCCCAGTACTTC. The encoded protein is CAGSPSGRGAQYF. This rearrangement joins TRBV6-5 to TRBJ2-5, with TRBD2 identical over 10 bases. The CDR3 covers 13 residues. Germline values: CDR1 MNHEY, CDR2 SVGAGI.

On this clonotype itself: At one end, the junction sequence differs from germline, possibly due to a read error. The gene calls are TRBV9 and TRBJ2-1, with 7 bases lining up with TRBD2. CDR1 and CDR2 from the germline V gene are SGDLS and YYNGEE. This CDR3 has 14 amino acids. The CDR3 region is CANSLGLEDNEQFF. CDR3 nucleotide sequence: TGTGCCAACAGCCTCGGACTAGAAGACAATGAGCAGTTCTTC.

V usage is TRBV27 and J usage is TRBJ2-6, with 7 nucleotides matching TRBD1. V shed 5 bases, J shed 0 bases, and the junction held 10 bases outside the gene matches. Germline V gene sequence: CDR1 MNHEY, CDR2 SMNVEV (reference sequence). This CDR3 is built from 18 residues. CDR3 sequence (DNA): TGTGCCAGCAGTCCCAACCCGGGACAGATCTCTGGGGCCAACGTCCTGACTTTC. Translation gives CASSPNPGQISGANVLTF. Drawing the rest from reference TRBV27 and TRBJ2-6, the complete variable domain is EAQVTQNPRYLITVTGKKLTVTCSQNMNHEYMSWYRQDPGLGLRQIYYSMNVEVTDKGDVPEGYKVSRKEKRNFPLILESPSPNQTSLYFCASSPNPGQISGANVLTFGAGSRLTVL.

The rearrangement joins TRBV6-2 or TRBV6-3 to TRBJ2-1; a possible D gene is TRBD1 (5 bases). The length of the CDR3 is 16 residues. Germline CDR1 and CDR2: MNHEY and SVGEGT. The germline V and J ends were trimmed by 1 base and 0 bases, with 10 bases remaining between them. The CDR3 nucleotides are TGTGCCAGCAGTTACTGGGGCGGAACCTCCTACAATGAGCAGTTCTTC. Protein sequence: CASSYWGGTSYNEQFF.

The rearrangement joins TRBV6-2 or TRBV6-3 to TRBJ2-6; maybe TRBD1 (6 bases). The CDR3 length is 16 residues. The ends were cut back, 2 bases at V and 1 base at J, with 9 bases in the middle. CDR1 and CDR2 (germline): MNHEY, SVGEGT. For the CDR3, the DNA is TGTGCCAGCAGTTACGACAGGTTGTCTGGGGCCAACGTCCTGACTTTC. Translated: CASSYDRLSGANVLTF.

This clonotype appeared a few times. The chain is built from TRBV7-9 and TRBJ2-1; D is unclear. V was pared by 6 bases and J by 4 bases, with 10 bases between. Germline loops: CDR1 SEHNR, CDR2 FQNEAQ (reference sequence). The CDR3 consists of 13 residues. DNA for the CDR3: TGTGCCAGCAGTCGACTCACATACAATGAGCAGTTCTTC. Encoded protein: CASSRLTYNEQFF.

This rearrangement joins TRBV6-5 to TRBJ2-3; D perhaps matches TRBD1 (6 bases). Germline CDR1 reads MNHEY; CDR2 reads SVGAGI. V was clipped by 2 bases and J by 0 bases, with 12 bases between them. The CDR3 runs 16 residues. The CDR3 is CASSYGFRGSTDTQYF. In DNA, the CDR3 is TGTGCCAGCAGTTACGGTTTCAGGGGAAGCACAGATACGCAGTATTTT.

This chain connects TRBV15 to TRBJ1-6; D gene unclear. CDR3 size: 15 residues. CDR1 is LNHNV, CDR2 YYDKDF, per germline (reference sequence). V dropped 2 bases and J dropped 3 bases, with 8 bases sitting between them. The CDR3 sequence is CATSRSTDYNSPLHF. DNA for the CDR3: TGTGCCACCAGCAGAAGCACGGACTATAATTCACCCCTCCACTTT.

A few counts support this clonotype. A much larger clone differs from this one at a single base, so this may be a read error. The CDR3 protein is CASSSNAYEQYF. CDR3 DNA: TGTGCCAGCAGCTCCAATGCCTACGAGCAGTACTTC. V gene TRBV13 combines with J gene TRBJ2-7; no definite D call. The CDR3 has 12 residues. The V end was cut by 4 bases, the J end by 2 bases, with 6 bases between. CDR1 and CDR2 from the germline V gene are PRHDT and FYEKMQ (reference sequence). Complete variable domain (other parts from reference TRBV13 and TRBJ2-7): AAGVIQSPRHLIKEKRETATLKCYPIPRHDTVYWYQQGPGQDPQFLISFYEKMQSDKGSIPDRFSAQQFSDYHSELNMSSLELGDSALYFCASSSNAYEQYFGPGTRLTVT.

This clonotype was observed a few times. The V and J genes are TRBV6-1 and TRBJ1-2; 7 nucleotides align to TRBD1. CDR1 and CDR2 (germline): MNHNS, SASEGT. Trimming took 6 bases from V and 0 from J; bases not matched to a gene: 4. The CDR3 is 14 amino acids. The CDR3 coding sequence is TGTGCCAGCAGAGCGGGACAGACTAACTATGGCTACACCTTC. It specifies CASRAGQTNYGYTF.

The rearrangement links TRBV7-2 to TRBJ2-1; 12 bases match TRBD2. V trimming: 2 bases; J trimming: 7 bases; junction bases outside the gene matches: 9. The germline gives CDR1 SGHTA, CDR2 FQGNSA. The CDR3 length is 17 residues. This chain's CDR3 is CASSLLLGLAGGNEQFF. CDR3 in DNA: TGTGCCAGCAGCTTACTTCTAGGGCTAGCGGGAGGGAATGAGCAGTTCTTC.

The rearrangement joins TRBV6-5 to TRBJ2-5; D unresolved. The CDR3 has 16 residues. Germline V CDR1 and CDR2: MNHEY, SVGAGI. Deletions cut 1 base from V and 11 bases from J, with 23 bases between. The CDR3 loop reads CASSYLIGYTSGEQYF. CDR3 coding DNA: TGTGCCAGCAGTTACTTGATAGGCTACACTTCGGGTGAGCAGTACTTC.

The V call is TRBV30, the J call TRBJ1-2; TRBD1 aligns across 7 bases. The germline gives CDR1 GTSNPN, CDR2 SVGIG (reference sequence). This CDR3 region has 12 residues. This CDR3 is CARTGPNYGYTF. The CDR3 DNA sequence: TGTGCAAGGACAGGCCCTAACTATGGCTACACCTTC.

The chain has TRBV12-3 or TRBV12-4 and TRBJ2-1; D might be TRBD1 or TRBD2, each matching 5 bases. The V end was cut by 7 bases, the J end by 6 bases, with 19 bases between. CDR3 length: 15 residues. The CDR3 nucleotides are TGTGCCAGCACAGGGTGGACTCCCCGGCGCAATGAGCAGTTCTTC. This codes for CASTGWTPRRNEQFF.

The V gene is TRBV29-1, the J gene TRBJ2-3; D gene unclear. Germline assignment: CDR1 SQVTM and CDR2 ANQGSEA. The CDR3 has 14 amino acids. Trimming pared 7 bases from V and 0 bases from J, leaving 14 bases between. The CDR3 region is CSGILILSTDTQYF. CDR3 nucleotides: TGCAGCGGTATTTTGATCCTGAGCACAGATACGCAGTATTTT.

The chain joins TRBV9 to TRBJ1-4; D call uncertain. V was trimmed by 0 bases and J by 8 bases, leaving 8 bases between them. Germline CDR1 SGDLS, CDR2 YYNGEE. The CDR3 length is 13 residues. CDR3: CASSVGPGEKLFF. DNA for the CDR3: TGTGCCAGCAGCGTAGGCCCCGGAGAAAAACTGTTTTTT.

The genes are TRBV20-1 and TRBJ2-7, with D unresolved. V lost 3 bases and J lost 2, with 8 bases in between. Looked up from germline, CDR1 is DFQATT and CDR2 is SNEGSKA (reference sequence). CDR3 size: 12 residues. The DNA for the CDR3 is TGCAGTGCTAGCCAGGACGCCTACGAGCAGTACTTC. Protein sequence: CSASQDAYEQYF.

This clonotype was counted a few times. This chain connects TRBV9 to TRBJ2-3; D is perhaps TRBD2 (5 bases). The CDR3 covers 15 residues. Germline assignment: CDR1 SGDLS and CDR2 YYNGEE. Trimming stripped 0 bases from V and 0 bases from J, with 8 bases between. As DNA, the CDR3 is TGTGCCAGCAGCGTAGGTAGCGCCAGCACAGATACGCAGTATTTT. As protein: CASSVGSASTDTQYF.

The chain recombines TRBV5-1 with TRBJ2-5; 8 positions match TRBD1. The J call may be incorrect, as the DNA end agrees better with TRBJ2-7. CDR1 SGHRS and CDR2 YFSETQ come from the germline V gene. The CDR3 has 18 residues. The chain's CDR3 is CASSTPGAGGKGSYEQYF. CDR3 coding DNA: TGCGCCAGCAGCACCCCAGGGGCAGGGGGCAAGGGGAGCTACGAGCAGTACTTC.

The chain uses TRBV7-9 and TRBJ1-4; tentative D call: TRBD1 (5 bases). The CDR3 has 16 amino acids. Trimming took off 5 bases at V and 0 bases at J, with 13 bases between the two ends. The V gene's germline CDR1 is SEHNR and CDR2 FQNEAQ (reference sequence). DNA of the CDR3: TGTGCCAGCAGCCTCGGGACCTTTGCAACTAATGAAAAACTGTTTTTT. This sequence encodes CASSLGTFATNEKLFF.